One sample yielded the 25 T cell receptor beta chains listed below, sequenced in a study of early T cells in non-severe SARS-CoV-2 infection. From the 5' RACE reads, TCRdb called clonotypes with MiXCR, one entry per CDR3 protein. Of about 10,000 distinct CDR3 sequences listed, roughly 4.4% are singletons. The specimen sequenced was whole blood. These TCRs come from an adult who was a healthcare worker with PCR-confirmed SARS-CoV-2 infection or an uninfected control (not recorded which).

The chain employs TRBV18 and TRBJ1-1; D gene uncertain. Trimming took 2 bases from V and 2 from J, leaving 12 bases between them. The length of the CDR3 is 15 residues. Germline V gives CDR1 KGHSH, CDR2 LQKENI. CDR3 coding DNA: TGTGCCAGCTCACCAAACCCCAGCTCCAACACTGAAGCTTTCTTT. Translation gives CASSPNPSSNTEAFF.

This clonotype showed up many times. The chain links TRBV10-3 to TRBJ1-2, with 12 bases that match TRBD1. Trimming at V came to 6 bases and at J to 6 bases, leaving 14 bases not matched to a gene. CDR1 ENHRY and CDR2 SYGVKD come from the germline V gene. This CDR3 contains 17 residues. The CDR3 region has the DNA TGTGCCATCAGAGTTATGGGACAGGGGGCGGTAAACGATGGCTACACCTTC. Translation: CAIRVMGQGAVNDGYTF.

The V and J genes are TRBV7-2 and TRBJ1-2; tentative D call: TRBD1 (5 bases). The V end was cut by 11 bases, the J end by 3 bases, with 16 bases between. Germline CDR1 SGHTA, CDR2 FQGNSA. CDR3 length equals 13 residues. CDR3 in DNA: TGTGCCGCCACGAGATTGACAGACTATGGCTACACCTTC. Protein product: CAATRLTDYGYTF.

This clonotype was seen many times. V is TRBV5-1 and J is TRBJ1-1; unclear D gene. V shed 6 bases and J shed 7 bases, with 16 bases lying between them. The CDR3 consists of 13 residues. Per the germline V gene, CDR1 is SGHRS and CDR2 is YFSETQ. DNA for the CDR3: TGCGCCAGCACCCTTGCGGGGAGAAGTGAAGCTTTCTTT. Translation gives CASTLAGRSEAFF.

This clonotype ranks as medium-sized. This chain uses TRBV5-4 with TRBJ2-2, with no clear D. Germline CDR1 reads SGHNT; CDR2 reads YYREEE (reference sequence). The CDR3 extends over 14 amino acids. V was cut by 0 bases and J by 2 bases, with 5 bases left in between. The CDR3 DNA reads TGTGCCAGCAGCTTGGTGCCAAACACCGGGGAGCTGTTTTTT. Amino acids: CASSLVPNTGELFF.

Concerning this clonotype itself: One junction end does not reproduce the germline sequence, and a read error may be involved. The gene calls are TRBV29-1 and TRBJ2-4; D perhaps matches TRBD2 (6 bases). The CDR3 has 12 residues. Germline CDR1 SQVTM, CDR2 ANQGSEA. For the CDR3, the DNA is TGCAGCGTAGAAGGGGCGGGATACATTCAGTACTTC. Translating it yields CSVEGAGYIQYF.

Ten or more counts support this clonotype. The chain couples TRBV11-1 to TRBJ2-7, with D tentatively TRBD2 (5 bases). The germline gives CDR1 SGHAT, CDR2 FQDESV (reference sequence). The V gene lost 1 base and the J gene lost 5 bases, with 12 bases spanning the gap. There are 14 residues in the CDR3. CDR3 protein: CASSLVTGNHEQYF. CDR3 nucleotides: TGTGCCAGCAGCTTAGTTACCGGGAACCACGAGCAGTACTTC.

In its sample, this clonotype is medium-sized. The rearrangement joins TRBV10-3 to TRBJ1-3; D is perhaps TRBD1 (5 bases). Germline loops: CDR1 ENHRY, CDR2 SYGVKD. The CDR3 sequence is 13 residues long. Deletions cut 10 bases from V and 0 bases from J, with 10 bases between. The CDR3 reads CATADSSGNTIYF. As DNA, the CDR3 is TGTGCCACGGCAGACAGCTCTGGAAACACCATATATTTT.

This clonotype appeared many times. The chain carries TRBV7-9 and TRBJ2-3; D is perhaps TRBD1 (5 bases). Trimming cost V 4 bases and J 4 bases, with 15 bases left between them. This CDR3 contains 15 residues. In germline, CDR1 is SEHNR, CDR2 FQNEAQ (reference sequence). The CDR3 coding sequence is TGTGCCAGCAGCTCCCAGTCGAGCAGGGCAGATACGCAGTATTTT. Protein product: CASSSQSSRADTQYF.

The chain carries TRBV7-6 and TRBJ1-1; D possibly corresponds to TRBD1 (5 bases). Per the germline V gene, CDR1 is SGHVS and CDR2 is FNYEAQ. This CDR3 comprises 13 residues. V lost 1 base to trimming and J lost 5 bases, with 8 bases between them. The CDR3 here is CASSLDQGTEAFF. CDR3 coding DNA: TGTGCCAGCAGCTTAGACCAGGGAACTGAAGCTTTCTTT.

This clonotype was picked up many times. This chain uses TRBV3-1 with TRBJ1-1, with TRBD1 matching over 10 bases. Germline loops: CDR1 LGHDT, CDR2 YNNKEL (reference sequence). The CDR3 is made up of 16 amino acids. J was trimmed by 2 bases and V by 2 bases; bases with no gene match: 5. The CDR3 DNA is TGTGCCAGCAGCCAATTAAGGACAGGGGGAAACACTGAAGCTTTCTTT. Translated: CASSQLRTGGNTEAFF.

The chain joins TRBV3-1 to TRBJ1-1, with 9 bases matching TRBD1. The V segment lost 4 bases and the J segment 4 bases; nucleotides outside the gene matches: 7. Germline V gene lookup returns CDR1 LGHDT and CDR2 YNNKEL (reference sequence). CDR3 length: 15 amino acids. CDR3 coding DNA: TGTGCCAGCAGCCCCCGGACAGGGGTTGGCACTGAAGCTTTCTTT. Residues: CASSPRTGVGTEAFF. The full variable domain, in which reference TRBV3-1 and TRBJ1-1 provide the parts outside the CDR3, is DTAVSQTPKYLVTQMGNDKSIKCEQNLGHDTMYWYKQDSKKFLKIMFSYNNKELIINETVPNRFSPKSPDKAHLNLHINSLELGDSAVYFCASSPRTGVGTEAFFGQGTRLTVV.

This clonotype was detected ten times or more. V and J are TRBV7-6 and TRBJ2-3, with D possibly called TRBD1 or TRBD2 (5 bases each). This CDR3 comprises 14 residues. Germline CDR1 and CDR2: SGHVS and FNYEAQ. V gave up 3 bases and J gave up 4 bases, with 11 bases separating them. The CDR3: CASSFEGLADTQYF. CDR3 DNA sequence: TGTGCCAGCAGCTTCGAGGGGTTAGCAGATACGCAGTATTTT.

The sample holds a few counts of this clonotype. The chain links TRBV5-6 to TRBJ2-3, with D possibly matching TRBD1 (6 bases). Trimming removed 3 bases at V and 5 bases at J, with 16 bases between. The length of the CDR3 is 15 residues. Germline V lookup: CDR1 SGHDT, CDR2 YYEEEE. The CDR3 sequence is CASSSKRQAKDTQYF. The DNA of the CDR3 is TGTGCCAGCAGCTCCAAGCGACAGGCGAAAGATACGCAGTATTTT.

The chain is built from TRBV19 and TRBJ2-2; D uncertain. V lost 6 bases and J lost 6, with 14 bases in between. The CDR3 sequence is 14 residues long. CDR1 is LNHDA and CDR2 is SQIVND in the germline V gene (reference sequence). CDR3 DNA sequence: TGTGCCAGTAGGGGCAGGCGTGGGTCCGGGGAGCTGTTTTTT. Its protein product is CASRGRRGSGELFF. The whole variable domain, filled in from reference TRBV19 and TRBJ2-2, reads DGGITQSPKYLFRKEGQNVTLSCEQNLNHDAMYWYRQDPGQGLRLIYYSQIVNDFQKGDIAEGYSVSREKKESFPLTVTSAQKNPTAFYLCASRGRRGSGELFFGEGSRLTVL.

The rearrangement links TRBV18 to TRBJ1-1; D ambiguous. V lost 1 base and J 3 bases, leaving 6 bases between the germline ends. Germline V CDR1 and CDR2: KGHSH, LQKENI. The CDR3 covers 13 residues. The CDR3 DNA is TGTGCCAGCTCACCACTTAGGGACACTGAAGCTTTCTTT. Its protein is CASSPLRDTEAFF.

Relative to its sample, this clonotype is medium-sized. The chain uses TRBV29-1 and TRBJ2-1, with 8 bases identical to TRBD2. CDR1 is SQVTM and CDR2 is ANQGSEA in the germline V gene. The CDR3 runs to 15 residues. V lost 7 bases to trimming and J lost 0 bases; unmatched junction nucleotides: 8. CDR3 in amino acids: CSGDERGSSYNEQFF. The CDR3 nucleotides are TGCAGCGGAGACGAGCGGGGGAGCTCCTACAATGAGCAGTTCTTC.

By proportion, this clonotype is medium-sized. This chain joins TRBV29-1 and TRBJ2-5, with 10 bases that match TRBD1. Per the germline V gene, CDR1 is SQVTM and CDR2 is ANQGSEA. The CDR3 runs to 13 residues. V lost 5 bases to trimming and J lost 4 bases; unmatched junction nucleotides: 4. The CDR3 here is CSVWTGGPETQYF. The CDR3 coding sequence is TGCAGCGTTTGGACAGGGGGGCCAGAGACCCAGTACTTC.

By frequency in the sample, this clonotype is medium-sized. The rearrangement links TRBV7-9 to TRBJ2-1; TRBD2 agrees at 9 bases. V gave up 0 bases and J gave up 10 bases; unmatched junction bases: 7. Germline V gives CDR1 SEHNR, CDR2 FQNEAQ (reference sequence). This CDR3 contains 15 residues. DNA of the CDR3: TGTGCCAGCAGCTTAGCTAGCGGGGGCCCGGGGGAGCAGTTCTTC. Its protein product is CASSLASGGPGEQFF.

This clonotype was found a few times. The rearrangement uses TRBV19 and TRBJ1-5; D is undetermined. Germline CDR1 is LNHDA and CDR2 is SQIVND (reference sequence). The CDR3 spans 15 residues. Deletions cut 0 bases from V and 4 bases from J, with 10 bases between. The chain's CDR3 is CASSIDAGKNQPQHF. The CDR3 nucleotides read TGTGCCAGTAGTATAGACGCGGGGAAAAATCAGCCCCAGCATTTT.

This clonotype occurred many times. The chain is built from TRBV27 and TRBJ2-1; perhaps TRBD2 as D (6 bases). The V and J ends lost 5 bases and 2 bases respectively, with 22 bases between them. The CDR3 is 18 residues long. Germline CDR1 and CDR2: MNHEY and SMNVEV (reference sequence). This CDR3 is CASSVALLASSTYNEQFF. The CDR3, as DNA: TGTGCCAGCAGTGTTGCTTTACTAGCCAGCAGTACCTACAATGAGCAGTTCTTC.

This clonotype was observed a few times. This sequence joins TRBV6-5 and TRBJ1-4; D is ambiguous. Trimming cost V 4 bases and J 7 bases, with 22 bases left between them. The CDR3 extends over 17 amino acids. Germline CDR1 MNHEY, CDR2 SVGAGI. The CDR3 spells CASSSNPGVGFGEKLFF. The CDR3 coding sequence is TGTGCCAGCAGTTCAAACCCGGGAGTGGGTTTTGGTGAAAAACTGTTTTTT.

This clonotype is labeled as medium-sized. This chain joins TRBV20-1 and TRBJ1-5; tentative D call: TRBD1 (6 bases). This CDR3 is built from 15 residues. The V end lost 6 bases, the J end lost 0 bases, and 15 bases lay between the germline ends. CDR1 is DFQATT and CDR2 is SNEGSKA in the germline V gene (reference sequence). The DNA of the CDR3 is TGCAGTGCAGTCGACAGGTCGTATAGCAATCAGCCCCAGCATTTT. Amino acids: CSAVDRSYSNQPQHF.

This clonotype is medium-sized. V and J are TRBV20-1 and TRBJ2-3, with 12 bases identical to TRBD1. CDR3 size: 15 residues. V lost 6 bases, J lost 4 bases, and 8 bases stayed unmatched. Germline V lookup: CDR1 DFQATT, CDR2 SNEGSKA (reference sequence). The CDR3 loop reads CSAHKGDRGPDTQYF. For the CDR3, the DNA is TGCAGTGCCCATAAGGGGGACAGGGGGCCAGATACGCAGTATTTT.

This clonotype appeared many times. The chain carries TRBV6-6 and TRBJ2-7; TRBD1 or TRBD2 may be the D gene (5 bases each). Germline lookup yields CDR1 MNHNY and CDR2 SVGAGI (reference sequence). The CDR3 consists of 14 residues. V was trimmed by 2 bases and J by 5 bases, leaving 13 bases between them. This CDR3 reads CASSYEGKGHEQYF. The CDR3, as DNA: TGTGCCAGCAGTTACGAGGGGAAGGGGCACGAGCAGTACTTC.